Given below is one TCR beta chain in context. The germline V gene has CDR1 MNHNY and CDR2 SVGAGI (reference sequence). This CDR3 contains 14 residues. Trimming left V 4 bases short and J 12 bases short, with 21 bases between. This sample was included in a study of tumor-infiltrating lymphocytes in primary liver carcinoma. Study details: There were roughly 3.5 to 8 million productive TCRbeta reads per sample, a yield similar across tissue types.

Without any cell sorting, about 18-31 mg of bulk tissue yielded co-extracted RNA and DNA. Samples were taken from five separate regions of every tumor. The input was roughly 0.5 ug total RNA; TCR beta cDNA was made from it with a constant-region primer. ARM-PCR, slightly modified, supplied the TCR beta libraries through three nested multiplex PCR rounds. The study ran its first two PCR rounds for roughly 10 cycles each, using TRBV1-TRBV30 forward primers and a C-beta reverse primer. In TCRdb, the multiplex PCR reads were re-called with MiXCR into one record per CDR3 protein. In the table there are 100,000 or so distinct CDR3 sequences, 55% to 75% of which are singletons.

The V call is TRBV6-6, the J call TRBJ1-2, with D perhaps TRBD1 (6 bases). The sample was liver tumor tissue from sampling region 5. Subset defined: tumor region T5, tumor centre. The source of this sequence is an older woman with primary liver carcinoma and hepatitis B virus infection. The CDR3 loop is CASSLGHENYGNTF. The CDR3 nucleotides are TGTGCCAGCAGTTTGGGACACGAAAACTATGGTAACACCTTC.